The entry below describes one TCR beta chain. The antigen is unknown. These data are taken from a study of shared clonotypes between healthy human individuals. Study overall: Used for every donor were three CD4 naive, three CD4 memory, two CD8 naive and one CD8 memory plate. General study findings and limits: Larger estimated richness was generally seen in naive subsets than in memory subsets.

All participating donors were Caucasian adults from Nashville, Tennessee. Per the original methods: Filtering differed, since immunoSEQ gave only junction sequences and no quality scores. TCRdb keeps only in-frame clones here, not all; method: immunoSEQ multiplex PCR. V, J and clone size reflect that table, while D and trimming were determined from the DNA. This table has millions of clones, roughly 96% appearing once. The specimen sequenced was naive CD4+ T cells sorted from blood. Subset here: CD45RA+ positively selected. The receptor was derived from a man between 18 and 29 years old in good health.

CDR3 protein: CASSPDGVNTGELFF. The CDR3 nucleotides read TGTGCCAGCAGCCCGGACGGAGTCAACACCGGGGAGCTGTTTTTT. V and J are TRBV9 and TRBJ2-2; no definite D call. The CDR3 extends over 15 amino acids. Germline values: CDR1 SGDLS, CDR2 YYNGEE. The V end was cut by 4 bases, the J end by 2 bases, with 12 bases between. The complete variable domain, with remaining parts taken from reference TRBV9 and TRBJ2-2, reads DSGVTQTPKHLITATGQRVTLRCSPRSGDLSVYWYQQSLDQGLQFLIQYYNGEERAKGNILERFSAQQFPDLHSELNLSSLELGDSALYFCASSPDGVNTGELFFGEGSRLTVL.